A selection of T cell receptor beta chains follows, all from one sample in a study of shared clonotypes between healthy human individuals. Method: immunoSEQ multiplex PCR; TCRdb's copy keeps in-frame clones and lacks some. This table holds around 650,000 clones, approximately 96% found once. Sequencing was carried out using naive CD8+ T cells sorted from blood. These TCRs come from a young woman in good health. Both conserved end residues are part of each CDR3. A D gene is named only where the DNA matches it firmly. A row's size may be missing; if present it is once, few, many or a size class.

TRBJ2-3	NA	TRBV7-9	TRBD2	CASSSREAGERSTDTQYF	TGTGCCAGCAGCTCCCGGGAGGCGGGAGAGCGTAGCACAGATACGCAGTATTTT
TRBJ1-1	NA	TRBV28	NA	CASRTTVDTVDTEAFF	TGTGCCAGCAGGACGACGGTGGACACGGTGGACACTGAAGCTTTCTTT
TRBJ2-7	NA	TRBV6-1	TRBD1	CASSELGGTGVREQYF	TGTGCCAGCAGTGAACTCGGTGGGACAGGGGTTAGGGAGCAGTACTTC
TRBJ2-7	NA	TRBV27	NA	CASSSGPYPYEQYF	TGTGCCAGCAGCTCGGGCCCGTACCCATACGAGCAGTACTTC
TRBJ1-1	NA	TRBV6-5	NA	CASRYTANTEAFF	TGTGCCAGCAGGTACACAGCGAACACTGAAGCTTTCTTT
TRBJ1-2	NA	TRBV6-1	NA	CASSDHPGPKNYGYTF	TGTGCCAGCAGTGATCATCCGGGACCGAAAAACTATGGCTACACCTTC
TRBJ2-1	NA	TRBV27	TRBD1	CASSPMGQGYEQFF	TGTGCCAGCAGTCCCATGGGACAGGGGTATGAGCAGTTCTTC
TRBJ1-1	NA	TRBV5-8	NA	CANKWNTEAFF	TGTGCCAACAAATGGAACACTGAAGCTTTCTTT
TRBJ2-5	NA	TRBV2	TRBD2	CASSEGGPGLAGKETQYF	TGTGCCAGCAGTGAAGGGGGACCGGGACTAGCGGGAAAGGAGACCCAGTACTTC
TRBJ2-2	NA	TRBV4-1	TRBD1	CASSQATGAPGELFF	TGCGCCAGCAGCCAAGCGACAGGGGCCCCCGGGGAGCTGTTTTTT
TRBJ2-3	NA	TRBV12-1	NA	CASSPPFSTDTQYF	TGTGCCAGCAGCCCGCCTTTTAGCACAGATACGCAGTATTTT
TRBJ2-5	NA	TRBV7-9	TRBD1	CASSNGQGDHVDQYF	TGTGCCAGCAGCAACGGACAGGGGGACCATGTGGACCAGTACTTC
TRBJ2-7	NA	TRBV19	TRBD2	CASSPGLADSYEQYF	TGTGCCAGTAGTCCGGGACTAGCGGACTCCTACGAGCAGTACTTC
TRBJ2-7	NA	TRBV29-1	NA	CSVRSGASYEQYF	TGCAGCGTGCGAAGCGGAGCCTCCTACGAGCAGTACTTC
TRBJ2-7	NA	TRBV27	NA	CASGAIGSLGTEQYF	TGTGCCAGCGGGGCCATTGGGTCCCTCGGAACCGAGCAGTACTTC
TRBJ1-3	NA	TRBV10-1	NA	CASSADIGNTIYF	TGCGCCAGCAGTGCGGACATTGGAAACACCATATATTTT
TRBJ2-7	NA	TRBV7-6	TRBD2	CASSLGAGDYEQYF	TGTGCCAGCAGCCTTGGGGCGGGGGACTACGAGCAGTACTTC
TRBJ2-7	NA	TRBV7-9	NA	CASSLYGDTYEQYF	TGTGCCAGCAGCTTATACGGGGACACCTACGAGCAGTACTTC
TRBJ1-1	NA	TRBV28	NA	CASSPPAREAFF	TGTGCCAGCAGTCCGCCAGCCCGGGAAGCTTTCTTT
TRBJ1-5	NA	TRBV6-6	TRBD1	CATGQVHSNQPQHF	TGTGCCACGGGACAGGTCCATAGCAATCAGCCCCAGCATTTT
TRBJ2-3	NA	TRBV30	TRBD2	CAWSIGLAGSTDTQYF	TGTGCCTGGAGTATCGGACTAGCGGGGTCCACAGATACGCAGTATTTT
TRBJ2-1	NA	TRBV4-1	TRBD2	CASSQGLAGGYNEQFF	TGCGCCAGCAGCCAAGGACTAGCGGGAGGATACAATGAGCAGTTCTTC
TRBJ2-7	NA	TRBV14	TRBD2	CASSQGASGYTYEQYF	TGTGCCAGCAGCCAAGGAGCTAGCGGGTACACCTACGAGCAGTACTTC
TRBJ2-5	NA	TRBV29-1	NA	CSATLRESRQETQYF	TGCAGCGCTACCCTCCGGGAAAGCCGACAAGAGACCCAGTACTTC
TRBJ2-7	NA	TRBV7-9	TRBD2	CASSPLAGGGEQYF	TGTGCCAGCAGCCCCCTAGCGGGAGGGGGCGAGCAGTACTTC
TRBJ2-1	once	TRBV4-1	TRBD2	CASSPHASGYNEQFF	TGCGCCAGCAGCCCGCACGCTAGCGGTTACAATGAGCAGTTCTTC
TRBJ1-4	NA	TRBV6-1	NA	CASSEVKGLSPEKLFF	TGTGCCAGCAGTGAAGTTAAGGGCCTTTCGCCGGAAAAACTGTTTTTT
TRBJ2-1	once	TRBV2	TRBD2	CASIVAGEGFNEQFF	TGTGCCAGCATCGTAGCGGGAGAGGGCTTTAATGAGCAGTTCTTC
TRBJ2-1	NA	TRBV27	NA	CASSLSWTPSTYNEQFF	TGTGCCAGCAGTTTATCATGGACCCCTTCTACCTACAATGAGCAGTTCTTC
TRBJ2-1	NA	TRBV5-6	TRBD2	CASSLGGLAFF	TGTGCCAGCAGCTTGGGGGGACTAGCGTTCTTC
TRBJ2-1	NA	TRBV2	NA	CARDANEQFF	TGTGCCAGAGACGCGAATGAGCAGTTCTTC
TRBJ2-1	NA	TRBV27	TRBD2	CASSKRLAASYNEQFF	TGTGCCAGCAGTAAGAGACTAGCGGCTTCCTACAATGAGCAGTTCTTC
TRBJ1-3	NA	TRBV28	TRBD1	CASTERQGVGNTIYF	TGTGCCAGCACCGAAAGACAGGGGGTTGGAAACACCATATATTTT
TRBJ1-5	NA	TRBV28	NA	CASRPDGRPLSNQPQHF	TGTGCCAGCAGACCTGACGGGCGCCCCTTGAGCAATCAGCCCCAGCATTTT
TRBJ2-7	NA	TRBV11-2	TRBD1	CASSYHPGQGRYEQYF	TGTGCCAGCAGTTATCATCCGGGACAGGGACGCTACGAGCAGTACTTC
TRBJ2-7	NA	TRBV6-5	NA	CASSYAQDSYEQYF	TGTGCCAGCAGTTATGCCCAGGACTCCTACGAGCAGTACTTC
TRBJ1-2	once	TRBV9	NA	CASSDVTGFYGYTF	TGTGCCAGCAGCGACGTGACAGGCTTCTATGGCTACACCTTC
TRBJ2-7	once	TRBV13	NA	CASSLSDGAYEQYF	TGTGCCAGCAGCTTATCCGACGGGGCCTACGAGCAGTACTTC
TRBJ2-7	NA	TRBV4-1	NA	CASSQGHGTLIEEQYF	TGCGCCAGCAGCCAAGGGCACGGGACTCTAATTGAGGAGCAGTACTTC
TRBJ2-2	NA	TRBV5-4	TRBD2	CASSLPSSGGTGELFF	TGTGCCAGCAGCTTGCCTTCTAGCGGGGGCACCGGGGAGCTGTTTTTT
TRBJ2-1	NA	TRBV7-9	TRBD2	CASSKLAHKAVEQFF	TGTGCCAGCAGCAAACTAGCGCACAAAGCCGTAGAGCAGTTCTTC
TRBJ1-1	NA	TRBV28	NA	CASSTGTNTEAFF	TGTGCCAGCAGCACAGGGACGAACACTGAAGCTTTCTTT
TRBJ2-5	NA	TRBV5-5	NA	CASSLVNSRRETQYF	TGTGCCAGCAGCTTGGTCAACAGTCGGCGCGAGACCCAGTACTTC
TRBJ2-6	once	TRBV27	TRBD1	CASSVQGAIGANVLTF	TGTGCCAGCTCAGTTCAGGGGGCGATCGGGGCCAACGTCCTGACTTTC